These T cell receptor beta chains were read from a single sample in a study of blood T cell repertoires in COVID-19. Some clones are missing from TCRdb's copy, which holds only in-frame ones; the method was immunoSEQ multiplex PCR. The table shows just over 150,000 clones, with roughly nine tenths occurring only once. The sample consisted of peripheral blood. All receptors come from a woman between 65 and 79 years old with acute or convalescent COVID-19. Both conserved end residues are part of each CDR3. D genes are given only for firm matches. The size field is filled for only some rows; it gives once, few, many or a size class.

CDR3nt	CDR3aa	d_gene	v_gene	j_gene	abundance
TGTGCCAGCAGCGACCCTTCTAGCGTCCTTAACTACAATGAGCAGTTCTTC	CASSDPSSVLNYNEQFF	.	TRBV9	TRBJ2-1	.
TGTGCCAGCTCACCACCGGTAGACCACTCAGGGACAGAAGCTTTCTTT	CASSPPVDHSGTEAFF	.	TRBV18	TRBJ1-1	.
TGCGCCAGCAGCCCGGGACAGGGAACAGATACGCAGTATTTT	CASSPGQGTDTQYF	TRBD1	TRBV5-1	TRBJ2-3	.
TGTGCCACCAGTGATTCGAAAACCCAGGGGGTAAGAGAGACCCAGTACTTC	CATSDSKTQGVRETQYF	TRBD1	TRBV24-1	TRBJ2-5	.
TGTGCCAGCAGCCAACAGTTTATCAACACTGAAGCTTTCTTT	CASSQQFINTEAFF	.	TRBV16	TRBJ1-1	few
TGTGCCAGCAGCTTAGTACAGATCTATGGCTACACCTTC	CASSLVQIYGYTF	.	TRBV7-9	TRBJ1-2	.
TGTGCCAGCAGCTATTCCGGGACAGGCTCCTACGAGCAGTACTTC	CASSYSGTGSYEQYF	TRBD1	TRBV6-5	TRBJ2-7	.
TGTGCCAGCAGTTTATCCAGGGGGGATACGCAGTATTTT	CASSLSRGDTQYF	TRBD1	TRBV28	TRBJ2-3	.
TGTGCCAGCAGCTTGGACAGGGCCGCGGGCTCACCCCTCCACTTT	CASSLDRAAGSPLHF	.	TRBV5-4	TRBJ1-6	once
TGTGCCAGTAGTATAGCAAGGACAGGGATTATTTCCCAGCATTTT	CASSIARTGIISQHF	TRBD1	TRBV19	TRBJ1-5	.
TGCGCCAGCAGCTTGGAGCTAGCGGGGGGGTACAATGAGCAGTTCTTC	CASSLELAGGYNEQFF	TRBD2	TRBV5-1	TRBJ2-1	.
TGTGCCAGCCTAAATCAGGGGCAGGGAAATTCACCCCTCCACTTT	CASLNQGQGNSPLHF	.	TRBV28	TRBJ1-6	.
TGCGCCAGCAGGGTGACAGGAAGCACAGATACGCAGTATTTT	CASRVTGSTDTQYF	.	TRBV5-1	TRBJ2-3	.
TGCGCCAGCAGCTCCCAAGCAGAGGGTAGTGGCTACACCTTC	CASSSQAEGSGYTF	.	TRBV5-1	TRBJ1-2	.
TGTGCCAGTAGTATAGCTAGCGGGGGGGCAAGGGAGCAGTTCTTC	CASSIASGGAREQFF	TRBD2	TRBV19	TRBJ2-1	.
TGTGCCAGTAGGACAGGGGCCCTGTCAGGCACTGAAGCTTTCTTT	CASRTGALSGTEAFF	TRBD1	TRBV19	TRBJ1-1	.
TGTGCCAGCAGTGAGTGGAGTGGGGCCAACGTCCTGACTTTC	CASSEWSGANVLTF	.	TRBV28	TRBJ2-6	.
TGCGCCAGCAGCTTGGCCGAGGTAGCAGGGAGGGAGTTCTTC	CASSLAEVAGREFF	TRBD2	TRBV5-1	TRBJ2-1	.
TGTGCCAGCAGCGGGATTTTTGAGGGCCAGGGCTACACCTTC	CASSGIFEGQGYTF	.	TRBV6-2/TRBV6-3	TRBJ1-2	.
TGTGCCAGCAGCTTAGGGACTAGCGGGGTAGATACGCAGTATTTT	CASSLGTSGVDTQYF	TRBD2	TRBV11-3	TRBJ2-3	.
TGCAGCGTTGAAGGGCAGGGAGGGGGTAGAGCTTTCTTT	CSVEGQGGGRAFF	.	TRBV29-1	TRBJ1-1	.
TGTGCCAGCACCTCCCCCCGTCTCACAGATACGCAGTATTTT	CASTSPRLTDTQYF	.	TRBV2	TRBJ2-3	.
TGTGCCACCCGAATTGGGGGGGCTAACTATGGCTACACCTTC	CATRIGGANYGYTF	.	TRBV28	TRBJ1-2	.
TGCGCCAGCAGCTTTCTGGGACAGGGCTCGCCGGAGACCCAGTACTTC	CASSFLGQGSPETQYF	TRBD1	TRBV5-1	TRBJ2-5	.
TGTGCCAGCAGCTCTGAAGACAGTGCCCAACCACCTTACGAGCAGTACTTC	CASSSEDSAQPPYEQYF	.	TRBV9	TRBJ2-7	.
TGTGCCAGCAGTCCTCGTTACACTGAAGCTTTCTTT	CASSPRYTEAFF	.	TRBV28	TRBJ1-1	.
TGTGCCAGCAGAACAGGGGGAAAGGATGGCTACACCTTC	CASRTGGKDGYTF	TRBD1	TRBV6-5	TRBJ1-2	.
TGTGCCAGCAGCCTCCAGACTAGTCGGGGGTCGAATGAGCAGTTCTTC	CASSLQTSRGSNEQFF	.	TRBV7-9	TRBJ2-1	.
TGTGCCAGCAGCCTCCCAATGGGAGGGCCAGTCACAGATACGCAGTATTTT	CASSLPMGGPVTDTQYF	TRBD2	TRBV4-2	TRBJ2-3	.
TGCGCCAGCAGTTATAGGTCTACCGGGACAGGGCTTAGGTCCGCGGACACCTTC	CASSYRSTGTGLRSADTF	TRBD1	TRBV10-1	TRBJ1-2	.
TGTGCCAGCAGTGGACAGGGGGTTAATGAAAAACTGTTTTTT	CASSGQGVNEKLFF	TRBD1	TRBV2	TRBJ1-4	.
TGTGCCAGCAGTTCTACAGGGAGAAATCAGCCCCAGCATTTT	CASSSTGRNQPQHF	.	TRBV6-2/TRBV6-3	TRBJ1-5	.
TGTGCCAGCAATTTAAGGGGTTCCTCCTACAATGAGCAGTTCTTC	CASNLRGSSYNEQFF	.	TRBV27	TRBJ2-1	.
TGTGCCAGCAGCCCTAGCGAGGTTATTTACTCTGGAAACACCATATATTTT	CASSPSEVIYSGNTIYF	.	TRBV5-6	TRBJ1-3	.
TGTGCCAGCAGCGGGGACAGGGGTGGCAATGAGCAGTTCTTC	CASSGDRGGNEQFF	TRBD1	TRBV9	TRBJ2-1	.
TGTGCCAGCGCGTATCCGAACGAAAAACTGTTTTTT	CASAYPNEKLFF	.	TRBV6-5	TRBJ1-4	.
TGCGCCAGCAGACTAGCGGGGGGAATTTCCTACAATGAGCAGTTCTTC	CASRLAGGISYNEQFF	TRBD2	TRBV4-1	TRBJ2-1	.
TGTGCCAGCATGCATAGAGGGGGATCACCCCTCCACTTT	CASMHRGGSPLHF	.	TRBV7-2	TRBJ1-6	.
TGTGCCAGCAGCTTAGTGGCGGGGGGTCCCAATGAGCAGTTCTTC	CASSLVAGGPNEQFF	TRBD2	TRBV11-2	TRBJ2-1	.
TGTGCCAGCAGTAGTAGACAGGAATATGGCTACACCTTC	CASSSRQEYGYTF	.	TRBV2	TRBJ1-2	once
TGTGCCAGTAGGTCGGGCTCTGGAAACACCATATATTTT	CASRSGSGNTIYF	.	TRBV19	TRBJ1-3	.